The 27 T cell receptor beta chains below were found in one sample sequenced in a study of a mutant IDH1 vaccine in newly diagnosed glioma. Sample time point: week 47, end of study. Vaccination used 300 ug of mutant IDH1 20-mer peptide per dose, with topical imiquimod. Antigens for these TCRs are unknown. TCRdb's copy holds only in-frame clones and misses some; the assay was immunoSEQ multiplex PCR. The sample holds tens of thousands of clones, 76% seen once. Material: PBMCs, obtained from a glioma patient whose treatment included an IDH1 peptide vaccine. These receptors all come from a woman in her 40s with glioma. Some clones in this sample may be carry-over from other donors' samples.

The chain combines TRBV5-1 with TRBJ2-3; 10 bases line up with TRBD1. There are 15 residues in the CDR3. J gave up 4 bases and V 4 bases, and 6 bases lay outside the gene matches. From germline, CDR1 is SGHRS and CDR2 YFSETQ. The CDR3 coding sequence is TGCGCCAGCAGCCCGAAGGGACAGGGGTCAGATACGCAGTATTTT. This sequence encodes CASSPKGQGSDTQYF.

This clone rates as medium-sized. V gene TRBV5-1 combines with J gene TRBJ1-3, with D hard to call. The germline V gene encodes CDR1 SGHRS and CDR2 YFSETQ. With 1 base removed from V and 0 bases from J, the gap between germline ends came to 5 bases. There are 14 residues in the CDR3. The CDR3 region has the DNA TGCGCCAGCAGCTTGAAAGCCTCTGGAAACACCATATATTTT. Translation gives CASSLKASGNTIYF.

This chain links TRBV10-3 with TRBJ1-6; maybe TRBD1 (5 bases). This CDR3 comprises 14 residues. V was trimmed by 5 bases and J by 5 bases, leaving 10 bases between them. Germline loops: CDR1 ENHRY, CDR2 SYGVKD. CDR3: CAISSGTNNSPLHF. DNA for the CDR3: TGTGCCATCAGTAGTGGGACCAATAATTCACCCCTCCACTTT.

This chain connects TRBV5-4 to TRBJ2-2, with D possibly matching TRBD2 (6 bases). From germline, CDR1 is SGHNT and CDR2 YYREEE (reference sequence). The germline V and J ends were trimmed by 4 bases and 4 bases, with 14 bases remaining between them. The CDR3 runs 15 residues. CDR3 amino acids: CASSLSAGFTGELFF. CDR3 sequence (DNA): TGTGCCAGCAGCCTCTCGGCGGGGTTCACCGGGGAGCTGTTTTTT. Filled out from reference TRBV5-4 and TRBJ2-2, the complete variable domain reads ETGVTQSPTHLIKTRGQQVTLRCSSQSGHNTVSWYQQALGQGPQFIFQYYREEENGRGNFPPRFSGLQFPNYSSELNVNALELDDSALYLCASSLSAGFTGELFFGEGSRLTVL.

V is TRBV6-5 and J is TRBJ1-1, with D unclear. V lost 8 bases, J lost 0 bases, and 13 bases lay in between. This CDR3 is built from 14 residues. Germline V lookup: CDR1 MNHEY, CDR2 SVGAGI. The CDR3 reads CASVPRGLNTEAFF. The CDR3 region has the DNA TGTGCCAGCGTTCCGAGAGGGTTGAACACTGAAGCTTTCTTT.

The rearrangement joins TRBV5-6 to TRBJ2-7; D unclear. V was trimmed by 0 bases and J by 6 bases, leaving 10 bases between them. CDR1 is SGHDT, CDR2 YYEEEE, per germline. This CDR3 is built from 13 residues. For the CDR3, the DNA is TGTGCCAGCAGCTTGGTTCCCGGACGCGAGCAGTACTTC. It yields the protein CASSLVPGREQYF.

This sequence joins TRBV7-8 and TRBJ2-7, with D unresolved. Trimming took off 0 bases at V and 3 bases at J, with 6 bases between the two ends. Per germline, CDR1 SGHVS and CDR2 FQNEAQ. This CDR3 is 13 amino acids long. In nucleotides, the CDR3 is TGTGCCAGCAGCTTAGCGGGTAACTACGAGCAGTACTTC. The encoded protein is CASSLAGNYEQYF.

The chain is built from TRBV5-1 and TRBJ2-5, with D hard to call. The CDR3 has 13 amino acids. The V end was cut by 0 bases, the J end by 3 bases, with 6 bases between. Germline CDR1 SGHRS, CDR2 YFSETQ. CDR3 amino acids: CASSLEAEETQYF. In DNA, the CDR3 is TGCGCCAGCAGCTTGGAGGCAGAAGAGACCCAGTACTTC. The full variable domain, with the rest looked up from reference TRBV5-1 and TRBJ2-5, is KAGVTQTPRYLIKTRGQQVTLSCSPISGHRSVSWYQQTPGQGLQFLFEYFSETQRNKGNFPGRFSGRQFSNSRSEMNVSTLELGDSALYLCASSLEAEETQYFGPGTRLLVL.

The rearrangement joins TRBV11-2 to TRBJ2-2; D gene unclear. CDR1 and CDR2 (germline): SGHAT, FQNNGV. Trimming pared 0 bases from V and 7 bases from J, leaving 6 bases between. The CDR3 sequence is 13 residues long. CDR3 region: CASSLDGGGELFF. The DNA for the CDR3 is TGTGCCAGCAGCTTAGATGGTGGCGGGGAGCTGTTTTTT.

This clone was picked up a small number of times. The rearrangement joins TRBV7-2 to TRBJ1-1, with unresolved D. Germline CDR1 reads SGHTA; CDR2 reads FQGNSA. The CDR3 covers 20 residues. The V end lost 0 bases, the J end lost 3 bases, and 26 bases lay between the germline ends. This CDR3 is CASSLARLDFGLVVDTEAFF. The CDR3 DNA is TGTGCCAGCAGCTTAGCGCGGTTGGATTTTGGGCTGGTAGTGGACACTGAAGCTTTCTTT.

CDR3 nucleotide sequence: TGTGCCAGCAGTTACTCCGACTGGGGGGGTGAAAAACTGTTTTTT. Translated: CASSYSDWGGEKLFF. The chain combines TRBV6-5 with TRBJ1-4; perhaps TRBD1 as D (5 bases). The V gene lost 0 bases and the J gene lost 7 bases, with 12 bases spanning the gap. Germline V gene sequence: CDR1 MNHEY, CDR2 SVGAGI. CDR3 size: 15 residues.

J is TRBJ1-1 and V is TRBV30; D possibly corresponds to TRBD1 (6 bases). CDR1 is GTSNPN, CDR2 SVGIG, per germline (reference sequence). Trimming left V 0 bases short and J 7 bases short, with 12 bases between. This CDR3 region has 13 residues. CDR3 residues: CAWSVPGVLEAFF. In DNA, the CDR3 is TGTGCCTGGAGTGTCCCAGGGGTTCTTGAAGCTTTCTTT.

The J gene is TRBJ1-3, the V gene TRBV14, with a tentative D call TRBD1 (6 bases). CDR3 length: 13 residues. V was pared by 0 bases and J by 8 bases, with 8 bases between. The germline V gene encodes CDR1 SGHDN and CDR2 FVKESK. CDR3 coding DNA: TGTGCCAGCAGCCAAGACAGGGGAGACACCATATATTTT. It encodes CASSQDRGDTIYF.

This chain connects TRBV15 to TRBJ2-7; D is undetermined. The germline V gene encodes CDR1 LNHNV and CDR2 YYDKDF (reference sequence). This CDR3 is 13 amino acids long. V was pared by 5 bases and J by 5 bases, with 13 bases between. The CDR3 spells CATSPRGFHEQYF. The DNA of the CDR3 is TGTGCCACCAGCCCACGAGGTTTCCACGAGCAGTACTTC.

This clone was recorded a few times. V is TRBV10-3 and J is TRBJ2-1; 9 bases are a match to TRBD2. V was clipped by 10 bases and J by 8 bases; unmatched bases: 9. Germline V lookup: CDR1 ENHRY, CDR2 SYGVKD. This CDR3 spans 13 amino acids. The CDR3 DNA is TGTGCCACCTTAGCGGGGGAGGAGGATGAGCAGTTCTTC. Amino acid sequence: CATLAGEEDEQFF.

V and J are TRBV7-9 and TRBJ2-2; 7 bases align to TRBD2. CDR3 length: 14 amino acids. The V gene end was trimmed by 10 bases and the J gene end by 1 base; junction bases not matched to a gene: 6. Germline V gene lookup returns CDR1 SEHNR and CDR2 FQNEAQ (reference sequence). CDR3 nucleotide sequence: TGTGCCACTTTGACGGGGGGGAACACCGGGGAGCTGTTTTTT. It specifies CATLTGGNTGELFF.

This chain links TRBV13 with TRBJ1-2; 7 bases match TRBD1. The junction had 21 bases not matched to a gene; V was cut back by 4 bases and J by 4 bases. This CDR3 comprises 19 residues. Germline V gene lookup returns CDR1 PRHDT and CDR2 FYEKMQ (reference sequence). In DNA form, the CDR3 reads TGTGCCAGCAGCTCTACGAACAACCCTACAGGGGCCAATTTCTATGGCTACACCTTC. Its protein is CASSSTNNPTGANFYGYTF.

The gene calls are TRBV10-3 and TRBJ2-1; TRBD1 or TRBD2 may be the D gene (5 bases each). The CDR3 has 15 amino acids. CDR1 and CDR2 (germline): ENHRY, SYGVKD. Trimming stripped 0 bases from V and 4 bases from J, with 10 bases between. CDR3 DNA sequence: TGTGCCATCAGTGAGTCCCGGGACGGTTACAATGAGCAGTTCTTC. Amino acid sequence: CAISESRDGYNEQFF.

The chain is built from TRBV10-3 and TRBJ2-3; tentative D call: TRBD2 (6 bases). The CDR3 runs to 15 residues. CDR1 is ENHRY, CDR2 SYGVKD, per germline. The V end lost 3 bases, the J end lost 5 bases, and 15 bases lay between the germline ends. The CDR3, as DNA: TGTGCCATCAGTGACGTCGTATCAGCGGGAGATACGCAGTATTTT. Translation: CAISDVVSAGDTQYF.

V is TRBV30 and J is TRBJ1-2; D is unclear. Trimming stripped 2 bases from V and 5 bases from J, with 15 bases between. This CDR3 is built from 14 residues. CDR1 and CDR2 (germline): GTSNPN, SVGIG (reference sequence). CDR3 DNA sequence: TGTGCCTGGAGTAGACCAACCCCCTGGTATGGCTACACCTTC. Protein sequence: CAWSRPTPWYGYTF.

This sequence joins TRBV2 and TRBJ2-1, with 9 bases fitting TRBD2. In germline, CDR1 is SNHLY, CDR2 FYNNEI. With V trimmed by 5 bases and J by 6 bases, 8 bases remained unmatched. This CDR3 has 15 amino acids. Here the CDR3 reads CASSLAGGRSNEQFF. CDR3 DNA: TGTGCCAGCAGTTTGGCGGGGGGGCGGAGCAATGAGCAGTTCTTC.

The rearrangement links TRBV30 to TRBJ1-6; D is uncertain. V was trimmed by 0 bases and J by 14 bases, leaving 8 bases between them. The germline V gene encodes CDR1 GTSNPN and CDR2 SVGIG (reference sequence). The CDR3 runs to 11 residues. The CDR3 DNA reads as TGTGCCTGGAGTGTACGACTGACCCTCCACTTT. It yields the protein CAWSVRLTLHF.

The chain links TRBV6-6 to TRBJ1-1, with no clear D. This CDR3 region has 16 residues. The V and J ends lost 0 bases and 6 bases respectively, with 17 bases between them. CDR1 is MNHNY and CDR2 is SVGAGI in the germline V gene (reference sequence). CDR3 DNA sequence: TGTGCCAGCAGTTACTCGCAGTCCCCAGTCAAGTCTGAAGCTTTCTTT. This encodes CASSYSQSPVKSEAFF.

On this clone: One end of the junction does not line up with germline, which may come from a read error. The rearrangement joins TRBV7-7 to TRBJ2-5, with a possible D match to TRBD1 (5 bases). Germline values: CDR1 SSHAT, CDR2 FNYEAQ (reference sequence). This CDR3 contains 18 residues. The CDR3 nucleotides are TGTGCTAGCAGCTTAGTGCTTCGGACACCTTATGGGGAAGAGACCCAGTACTTC. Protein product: CASSLVLRTPYGEETQYF. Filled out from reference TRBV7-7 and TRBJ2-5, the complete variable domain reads GAGVSQSPRYKVTKRGQDVTLRCDPISSHATLYWYQQALGQGPEFLTYFNYEAQPDKSGLPSDRFSAERPEGSISTLTIQRTEQRDSAMYRCASSLVLRTPYGEETQYFGPGTRLLVL.

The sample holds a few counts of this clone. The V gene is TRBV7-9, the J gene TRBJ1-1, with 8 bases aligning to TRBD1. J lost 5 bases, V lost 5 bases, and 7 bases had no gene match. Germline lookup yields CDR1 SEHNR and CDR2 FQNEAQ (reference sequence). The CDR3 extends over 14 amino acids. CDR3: CASSRGQGGTEAFF. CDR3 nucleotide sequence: TGTGCCAGCAGCCGTGGACAGGGAGGTACTGAAGCTTTCTTT.

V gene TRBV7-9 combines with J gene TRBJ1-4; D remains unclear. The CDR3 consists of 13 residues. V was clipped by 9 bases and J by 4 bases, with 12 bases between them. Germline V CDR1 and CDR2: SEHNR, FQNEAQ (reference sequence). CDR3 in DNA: TGTGCCAGTACTCGGGGTGGTAATGAAAAACTGTTTTTT. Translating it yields CASTRGGNEKLFF. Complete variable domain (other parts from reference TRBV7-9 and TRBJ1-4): DTGVSQNPRHKITKRGQNVTFRCDPISEHNRLYWYRQTLGQGPEFLTYFQNEAQLEKSRLLSDRFSAERPKGSFSTLEIQRTEQGDSAMYLCASTRGGNEKLFFGSGTQLSVL.

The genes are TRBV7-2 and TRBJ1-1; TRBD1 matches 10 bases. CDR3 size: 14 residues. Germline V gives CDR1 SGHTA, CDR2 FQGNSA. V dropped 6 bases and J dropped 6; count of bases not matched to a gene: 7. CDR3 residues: CASRPRQGASEAFF. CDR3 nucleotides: TGTGCCAGCAGGCCCAGACAGGGGGCATCTGAAGCTTTCTTT. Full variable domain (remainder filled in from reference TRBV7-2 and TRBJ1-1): GAGVSQSPSNKVTEKGKDVELRCDPISGHTALYWYRQSLGQGLEFLIYFQGNSAPDKSGLPSDRFSAERTGGSVSTLTIQRTQQEDSAVYLCASRPRQGASEAFFGQGTRLTVV.